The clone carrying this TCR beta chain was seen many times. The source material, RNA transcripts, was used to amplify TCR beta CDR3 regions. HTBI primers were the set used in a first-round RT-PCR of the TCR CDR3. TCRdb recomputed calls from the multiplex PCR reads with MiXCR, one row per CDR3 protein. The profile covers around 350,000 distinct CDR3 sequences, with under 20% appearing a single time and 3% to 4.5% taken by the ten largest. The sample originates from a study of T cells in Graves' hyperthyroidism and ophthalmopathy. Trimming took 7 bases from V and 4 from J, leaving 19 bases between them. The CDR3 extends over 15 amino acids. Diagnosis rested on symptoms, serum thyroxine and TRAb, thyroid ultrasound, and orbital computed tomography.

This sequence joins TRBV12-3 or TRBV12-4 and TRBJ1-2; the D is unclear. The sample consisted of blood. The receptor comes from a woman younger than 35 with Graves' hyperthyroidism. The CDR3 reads CASIVTQRASYGYTF. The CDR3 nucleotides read TGTGCCAGCATCGTTACCCAAAGGGCTTCCTATGGCTACACCTTC.